This TCR beta chain is drawn from a study of cytomegalovirus exposure and HLA in healthy donors. Study as a whole: HLA-typed donors were the source of about 85 million unique TCRs held in an early data release.

In the case of this clone: The antigen remains unidentified.

Study-level findings and limits: Analysis performed later showed TCR beta chains linked to HLA being more clonally expanded than equally common others. Previously analyzed data showed that most TCR beta V segments were productive at a frequency of about 87% or about 30%.

V was clipped by 0 bases and J by 4 bases, with 12 bases between them. The length of the CDR3 is 16 residues. Germline lookup yields CDR1 MGHDK and CDR2 SYGVNS. With 60 Vbeta and 13 Jbeta primers, the PCR was carried out. In the original analysis: About 12 million shared chains were among the 60 million to 80 million unique TCR beta chains that a later analysis counted. The repertoire was sequenced with immunoSEQ multiplex PCR; TCRdb's copy has only in-frame clones and lacks some. The D gene and trimming were derived from the DNA, and the V and J assignments and clone size from that table. The table includes 120,000 or so clones, around four fifths detected once.

The sequence came from a woman between 35 and 50 years old in good health and CMV-seropositive. The chain links TRBV25-1 to TRBJ2-2; no reliable D call. The material sequenced was PBMCs. The CDR3 is CASSEYPASATGELFF. The CDR3 bases are TGTGCCAGCAGTGAATATCCGGCTAGTGCCACCGGGGAGCTGTTTTTT. The whole variable domain, filled in from reference TRBV25-1 and TRBJ2-2, reads EADIYQTPRYLVIGTGKKITLECSQTMGHDKMYWYQQDPGMELHLIHYSYGVNSTEKGDLSSESTVSRIRTEHFPLTLESARPSHTSQYLCASSEYPASATGELFFGEGSRLTVL.